This T cell receptor (beta chain) was sequenced in a study of shared clonotypes between healthy human individuals. The study, taken as a whole, reports: Donors were few, which limited the genetic and exposure-history diversity represented. The study's rarefaction showed incomplete sorted-subset sequencing despite large depth.

Assay used: immunoSEQ multiplex PCR; TCRdb lists only in-frame clones, some missing. The sample includes some 1 million clones, around 74% seen only once; the top ten take around 1.5%. The CDR3 is 13 amino acids. V dropped 8 bases and J dropped 7 bases, with 20 bases sitting between them. Germline CDR1 is GTSNPN and CDR2 is SVGIG (reference sequence). For this clone: Its antigen is as yet unknown.

The material sequenced was memory CD4+ T cells sorted from blood. Subset indicated: CD45RA-negative fraction. The TCR was taken from a man younger than 35 in good health. The rearrangement joins TRBV30 to TRBJ1-1; D might be TRBD1 (6 bases). CDR3 sequence (DNA): TGTGCCAGGTACAGGGTAGGCGAGGATGAAGCTTTCTTT. Protein: CARYRVGEDEAFF.